Sequencing of this T cell receptor (beta chain) was carried out in a study of radiotherapy plus CTLA-4 blockade in lung cancer. Study outcomes and limitations: Peripheral blood showed expansion of tumor-derived TCR clones after radiotherapy and ipilimumab. The best prediction of response reportedly came from early blood T cell clone dynamics, with interferon-beta.

With respect to this clone: Its antigen is undetermined.

CDR3 length: 13 amino acids. CDR1 is MDHEN and CDR2 is SYDVKM in the germline V gene. Trimming shortened V by 1 base and J by 5 bases, and 9 bases separated the two germline ends. Data came from immunoSEQ multiplex PCR; TCRdb stores just in-frame clones and leaves some out. Of around 82,000 clones listed, 78% were seen once; the top ten hold roughly 23%. Material: peripheral blood, obtained from a patient treated with radiotherapy plus ipilimumab. The receptor comes from a human donor with non-small cell lung cancer whose response to radiotherapy plus ipilimumab could not be evaluated. Some clones in this sample may be carry-over from other donors' samples. The chain employs TRBV28 and TRBJ2-7; no definite D call. CDR3 bases: TGTGCCAGCAGTTTATCCCGGGTGGACGAGCAGTACTTC. Translating gives CASSLSRVDEQYF.